This T cell receptor (beta chain) was identified in a study of blood T cells in healthy people across ages. Study details: Through template switching, about one barcoded beta molecule was captured per two T cells, as measured in model experiments.

Germline CDR1 and CDR2: SGHVT and SQSDAQ. The CDR3 extends over 15 amino acids. The germline V and J ends were trimmed by 3 bases and 13 bases, with 22 bases remaining between them. This clonotype was seen a handful of times. Its specificity is unknown. Findings and limits, study-wide: Possibly confounding the expanded clonotype changes was the fact that donor CMV status was unknown. PBMCs left unsorted prevented a conclusive naive versus antigen-experienced comparison.

Primers used in a second PCR of about 6 to 11 cycles were a sample-barcoded 5' primer and a J-beta primer mix. MiXCR, applied by TCRdb to the 5' RACE reads, yields one record per CDR3 protein. In the table there are over 950,000 distinct CDR3 sequences, 35% to 45% of which are singletons. The donors, aged roughly 6 to 95, were healthy Caucasians from Russia. The chain uses TRBV7-4 and TRBJ2-4; D may correspond to TRBD1 or TRBD2 (5 bases each). The material sequenced was blood. This TCR was sampled from a man younger than 35 in good health. CDR3 region: CASSLLRGPSLEQYF. For the CDR3, the DNA is TGTGCCAGCAGCTTGTTGAGGGGACCCTCTCTTGAGCAGTACTTC.